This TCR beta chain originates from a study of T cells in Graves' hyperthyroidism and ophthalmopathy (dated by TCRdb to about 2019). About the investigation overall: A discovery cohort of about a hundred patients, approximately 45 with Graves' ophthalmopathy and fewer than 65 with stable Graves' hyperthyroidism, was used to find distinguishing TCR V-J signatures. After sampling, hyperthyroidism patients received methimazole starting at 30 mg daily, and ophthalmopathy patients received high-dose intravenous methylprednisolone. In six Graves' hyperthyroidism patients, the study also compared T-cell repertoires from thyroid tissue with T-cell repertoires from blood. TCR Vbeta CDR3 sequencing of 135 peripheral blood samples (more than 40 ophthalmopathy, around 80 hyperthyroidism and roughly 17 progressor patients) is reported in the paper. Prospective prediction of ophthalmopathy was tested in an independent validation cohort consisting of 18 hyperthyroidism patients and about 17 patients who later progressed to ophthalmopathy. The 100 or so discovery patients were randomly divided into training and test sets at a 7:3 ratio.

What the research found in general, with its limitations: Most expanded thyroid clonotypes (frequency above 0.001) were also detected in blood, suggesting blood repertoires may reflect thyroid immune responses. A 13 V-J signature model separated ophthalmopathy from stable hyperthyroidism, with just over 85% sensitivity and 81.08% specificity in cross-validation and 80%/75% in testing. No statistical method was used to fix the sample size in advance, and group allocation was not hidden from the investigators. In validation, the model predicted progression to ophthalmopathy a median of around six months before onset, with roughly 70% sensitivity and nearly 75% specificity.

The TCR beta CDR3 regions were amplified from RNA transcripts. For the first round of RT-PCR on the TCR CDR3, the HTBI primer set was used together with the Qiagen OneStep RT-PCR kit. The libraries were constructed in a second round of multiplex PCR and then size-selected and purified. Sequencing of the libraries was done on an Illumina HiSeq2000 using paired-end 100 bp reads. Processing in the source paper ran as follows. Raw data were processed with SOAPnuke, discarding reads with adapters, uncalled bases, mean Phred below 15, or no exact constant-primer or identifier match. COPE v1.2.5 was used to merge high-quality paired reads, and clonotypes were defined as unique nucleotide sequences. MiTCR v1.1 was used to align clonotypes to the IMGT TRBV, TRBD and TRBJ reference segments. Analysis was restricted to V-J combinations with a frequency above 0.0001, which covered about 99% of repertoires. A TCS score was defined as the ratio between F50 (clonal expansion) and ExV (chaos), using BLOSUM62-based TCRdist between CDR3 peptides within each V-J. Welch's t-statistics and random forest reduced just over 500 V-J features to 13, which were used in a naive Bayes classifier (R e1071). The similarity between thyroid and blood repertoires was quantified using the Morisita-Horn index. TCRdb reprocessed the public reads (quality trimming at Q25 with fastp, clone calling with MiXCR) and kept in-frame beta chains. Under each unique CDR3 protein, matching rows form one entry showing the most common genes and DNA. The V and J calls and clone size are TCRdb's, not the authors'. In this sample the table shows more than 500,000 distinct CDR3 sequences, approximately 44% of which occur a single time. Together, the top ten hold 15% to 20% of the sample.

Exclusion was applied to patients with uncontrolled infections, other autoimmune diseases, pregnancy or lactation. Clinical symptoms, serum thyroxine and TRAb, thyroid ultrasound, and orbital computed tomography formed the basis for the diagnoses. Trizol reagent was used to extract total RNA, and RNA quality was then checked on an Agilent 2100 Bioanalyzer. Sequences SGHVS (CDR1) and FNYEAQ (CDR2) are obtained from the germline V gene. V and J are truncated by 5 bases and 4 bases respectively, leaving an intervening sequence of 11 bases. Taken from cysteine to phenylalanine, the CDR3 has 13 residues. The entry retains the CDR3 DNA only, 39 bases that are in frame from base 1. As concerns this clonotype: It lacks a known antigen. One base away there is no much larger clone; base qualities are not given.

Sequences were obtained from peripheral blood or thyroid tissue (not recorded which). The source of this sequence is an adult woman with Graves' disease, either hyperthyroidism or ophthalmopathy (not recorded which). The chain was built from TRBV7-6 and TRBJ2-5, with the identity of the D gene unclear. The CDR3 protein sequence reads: CASSQRVGETQYF. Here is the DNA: TGTGCCAGCAGCCAAAGGGTCGGAGAGACCCAGTACTTC.